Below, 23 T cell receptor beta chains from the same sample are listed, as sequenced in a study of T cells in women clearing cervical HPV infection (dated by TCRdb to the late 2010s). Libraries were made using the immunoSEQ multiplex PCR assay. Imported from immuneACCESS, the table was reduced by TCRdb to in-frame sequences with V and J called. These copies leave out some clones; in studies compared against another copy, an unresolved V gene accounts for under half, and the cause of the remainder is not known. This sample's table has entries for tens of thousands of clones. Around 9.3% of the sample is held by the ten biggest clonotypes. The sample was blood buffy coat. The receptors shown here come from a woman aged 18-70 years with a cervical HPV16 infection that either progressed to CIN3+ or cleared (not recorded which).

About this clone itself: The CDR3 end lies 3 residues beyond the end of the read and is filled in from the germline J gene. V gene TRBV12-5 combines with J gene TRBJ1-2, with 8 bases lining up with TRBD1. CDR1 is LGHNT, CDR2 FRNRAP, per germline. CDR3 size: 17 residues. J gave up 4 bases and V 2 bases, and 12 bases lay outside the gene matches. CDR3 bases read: TGTGCTAGTGGTTTGAATCGCAGGGGGCGAACCTTCTATGGC. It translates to CASGLNRRGRTFYG. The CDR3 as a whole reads CASGLNRRGRTFYGYTF.

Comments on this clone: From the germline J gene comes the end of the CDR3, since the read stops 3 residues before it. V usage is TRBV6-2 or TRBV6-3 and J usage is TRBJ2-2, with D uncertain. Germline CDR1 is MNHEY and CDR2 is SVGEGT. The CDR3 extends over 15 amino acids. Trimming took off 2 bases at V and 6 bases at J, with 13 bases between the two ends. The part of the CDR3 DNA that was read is TGTGCCAGCAGTTACCCCCTATCAAAACCCGGGGAG. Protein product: CASSYPLSKPGE. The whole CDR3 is CASSYPLSKPGELFF.

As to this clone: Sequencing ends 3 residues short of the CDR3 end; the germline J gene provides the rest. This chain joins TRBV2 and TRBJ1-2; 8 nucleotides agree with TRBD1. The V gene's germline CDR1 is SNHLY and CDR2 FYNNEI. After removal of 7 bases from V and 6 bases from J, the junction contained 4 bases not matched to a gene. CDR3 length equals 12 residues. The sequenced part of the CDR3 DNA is TGTGCCAGCACCCAGGGGGCGGATGGC. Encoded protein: CASTQGADG. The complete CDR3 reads CASTQGADGYTF. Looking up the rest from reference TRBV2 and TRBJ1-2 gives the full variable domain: EPEVTQTPSHQVTQMGQEVILRCVPISNHLYFYWYRQILGQKVEFLVSFYNNEISEKSEIFDDQFSVERPDGSNFTLKIRSTKLEDSAMYFCASTQGADGYTFGSGTRLTVV.

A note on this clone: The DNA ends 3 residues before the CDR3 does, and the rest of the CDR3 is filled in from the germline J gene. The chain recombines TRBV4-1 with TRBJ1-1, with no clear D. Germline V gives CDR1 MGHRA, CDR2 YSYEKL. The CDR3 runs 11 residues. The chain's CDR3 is CASSGSGRAFF. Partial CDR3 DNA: TGCGCCAGCAGCGGTAGCGGGAGG.

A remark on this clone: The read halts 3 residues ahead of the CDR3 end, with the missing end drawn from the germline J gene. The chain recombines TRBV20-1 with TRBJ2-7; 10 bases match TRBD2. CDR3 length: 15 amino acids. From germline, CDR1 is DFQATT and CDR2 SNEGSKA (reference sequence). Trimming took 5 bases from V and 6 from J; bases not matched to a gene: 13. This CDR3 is CSASRRASGSGEQYF. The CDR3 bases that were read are TGCAGTGCTTCTCGGAGGGCTAGCGGGAGTGGCGAG.

The sequenced part of the CDR3 DNA is TGTGCCATCAGCCAGGGACAAGATAATGAAAAA. It codes for CAISQGQDNEK. The CDR3 reads in full as CAISQGQDNEKLFF. The chain recombines TRBV10-3 with TRBJ1-4; TRBD1 is a possible D gene (6 bases). The sequence runs out 3 residues before the end of the CDR3; the remainder is reconstructed from the germline J gene. This CDR3 comprises 14 residues. The V and J ends lost 6 bases and 4 bases respectively, with 12 bases between them. CDR1 and CDR2 from the germline V gene are ENHRY and SYGVKD.

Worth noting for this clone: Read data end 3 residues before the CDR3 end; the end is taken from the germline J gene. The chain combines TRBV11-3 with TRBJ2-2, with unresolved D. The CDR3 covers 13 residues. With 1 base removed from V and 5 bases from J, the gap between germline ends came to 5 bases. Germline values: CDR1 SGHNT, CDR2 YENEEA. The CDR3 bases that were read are TGTGCCAGCAGCTTAGCAGAAACCGGGGAG. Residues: CASSLAETGE. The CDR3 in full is CASSLAETGELFF.

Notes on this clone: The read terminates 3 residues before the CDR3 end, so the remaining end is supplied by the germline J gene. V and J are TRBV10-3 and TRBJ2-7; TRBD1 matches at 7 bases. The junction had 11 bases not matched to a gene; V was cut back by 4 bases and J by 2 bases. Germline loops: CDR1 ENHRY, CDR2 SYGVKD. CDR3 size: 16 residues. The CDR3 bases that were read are TGTGCCATCAGTGGCTCGTGGACAGGAGACACCTACGAG. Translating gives CAISGSWTGDTYE. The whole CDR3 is CAISGSWTGDTYEQYF.

The CDR3 DNA, read in part, is TGCAGTGCTAGAGTGCGGAAGCCAGGGTGGGTGAACACTGAA. This sequence encodes CSARVRKPGWVNTE. The whole CDR3 protein reads CSARVRKPGWVNTEAFF. The chain combines TRBV20-1 with TRBJ1-1, with D perhaps matching TRBD1 (5 bases). The read is 3 residues too short to cover the CDR3 end, so that end is filled in from the germline J gene. V was pared by 1 base and J by 0 bases, with 18 bases between. CDR1 and CDR2 from the germline V gene are DFQATT and SNEGSKA (reference sequence). The CDR3 totals 17 residues.

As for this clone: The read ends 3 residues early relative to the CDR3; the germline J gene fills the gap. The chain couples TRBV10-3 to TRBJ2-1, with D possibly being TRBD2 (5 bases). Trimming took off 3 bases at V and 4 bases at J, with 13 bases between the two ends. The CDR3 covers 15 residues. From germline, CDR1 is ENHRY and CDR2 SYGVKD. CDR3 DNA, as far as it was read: TGTGCCATCAGTGACTGGTTAGCGTCTTACAATGAG. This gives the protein CAISDWLASYNE. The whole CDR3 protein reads CAISDWLASYNEQFF.

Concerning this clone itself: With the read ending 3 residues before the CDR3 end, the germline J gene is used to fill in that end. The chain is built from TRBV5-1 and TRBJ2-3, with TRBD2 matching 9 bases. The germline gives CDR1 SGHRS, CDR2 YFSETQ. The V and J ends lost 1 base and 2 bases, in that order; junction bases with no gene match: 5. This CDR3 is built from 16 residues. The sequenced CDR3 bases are TGCGCCAGCAGCTTGTCAAGCGGGAGGATCACAGATACG. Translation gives CASSLSSGRITDT. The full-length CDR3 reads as CASSLSSGRITDTQYF.

The CDR3 loop reads CSVADTGFLGYTF. Incomplete CDR3 DNA: TGCAGCGTCGCAGATACGGGTTTTTTGGGC. The chain uses TRBV29-1 and TRBJ1-2; D is ambiguous. The read falls 3 residues short of the CDR3 end, and the missing part is taken from the germline J gene. Germline lookup yields CDR1 SQVTM and CDR2 ANQGSEA. The CDR3 sequence is 13 residues long. Full variable domain (outside the CDR3, taken from reference TRBV29-1 and TRBJ1-2): SAVISQKPSRDICQRGTSLTIQCQVDSQVTMMFWYRQQPGQSLTLIATANQGSEATYESGFVIDKFPISRPNLTFSTLTVSNMSPEDSSIYLCSVADTGFLGYTFGSGTRLTVV.

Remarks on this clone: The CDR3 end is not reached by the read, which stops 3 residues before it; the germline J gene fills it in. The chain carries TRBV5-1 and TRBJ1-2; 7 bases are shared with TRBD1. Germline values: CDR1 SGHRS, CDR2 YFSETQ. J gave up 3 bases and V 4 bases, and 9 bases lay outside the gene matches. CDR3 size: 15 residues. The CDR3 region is CASSPRRDSYYGYTF. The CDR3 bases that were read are TGCGCCAGCAGCCCCAGAAGGGACAGTTACTATGGC.

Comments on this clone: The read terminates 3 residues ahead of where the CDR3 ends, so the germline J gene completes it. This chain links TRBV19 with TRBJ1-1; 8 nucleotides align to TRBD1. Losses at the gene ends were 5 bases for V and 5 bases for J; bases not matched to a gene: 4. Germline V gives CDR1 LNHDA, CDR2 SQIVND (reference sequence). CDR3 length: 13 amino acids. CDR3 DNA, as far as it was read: TGTGCCAGTAGTCAGTGGACAGGGACTGAA. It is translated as CASSQWTGTE. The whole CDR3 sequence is CASSQWTGTEAFF.

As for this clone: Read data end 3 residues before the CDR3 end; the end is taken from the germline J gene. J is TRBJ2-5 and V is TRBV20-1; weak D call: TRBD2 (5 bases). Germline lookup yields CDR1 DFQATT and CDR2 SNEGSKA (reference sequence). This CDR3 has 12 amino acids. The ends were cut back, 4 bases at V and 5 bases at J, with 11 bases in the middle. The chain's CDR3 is CSATRGGETQYF. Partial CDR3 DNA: TGCAGTGCTACCCGTGGCGGGGAGACC.

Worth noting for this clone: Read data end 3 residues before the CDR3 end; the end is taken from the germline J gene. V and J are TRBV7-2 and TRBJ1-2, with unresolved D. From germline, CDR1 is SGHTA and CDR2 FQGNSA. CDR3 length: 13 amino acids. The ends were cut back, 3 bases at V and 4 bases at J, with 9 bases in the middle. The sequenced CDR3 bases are TGTGCCAGCAGCTTTGCGGTAGGCTATGGC. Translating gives CASSFAVGYG. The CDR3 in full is CASSFAVGYGYTF.

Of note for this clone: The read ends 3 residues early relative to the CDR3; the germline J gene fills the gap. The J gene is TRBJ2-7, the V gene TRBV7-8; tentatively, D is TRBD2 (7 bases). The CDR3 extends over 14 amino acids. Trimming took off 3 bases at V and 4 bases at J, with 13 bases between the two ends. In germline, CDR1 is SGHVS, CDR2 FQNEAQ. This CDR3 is CASSFGRGKYEQYF. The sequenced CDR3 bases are TGTGCCAGCAGCTTTGGGAGGGGGAAGTACGAG.

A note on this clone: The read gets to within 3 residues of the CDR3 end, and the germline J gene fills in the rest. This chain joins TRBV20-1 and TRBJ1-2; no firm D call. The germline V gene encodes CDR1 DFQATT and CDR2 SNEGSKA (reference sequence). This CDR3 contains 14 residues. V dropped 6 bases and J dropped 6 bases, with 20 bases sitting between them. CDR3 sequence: CSAFPSGGGDGYTF. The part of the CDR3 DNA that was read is TGCAGTGCGTTCCCCAGCGGAGGAGGCGATGGC.

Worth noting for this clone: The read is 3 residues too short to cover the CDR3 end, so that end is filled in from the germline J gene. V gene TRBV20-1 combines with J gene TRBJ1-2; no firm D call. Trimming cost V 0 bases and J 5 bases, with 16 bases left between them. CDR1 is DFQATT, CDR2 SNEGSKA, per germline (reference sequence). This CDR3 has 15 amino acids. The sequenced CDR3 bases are TGCAGTGCTAGAGATAGCGGACTCAGGAGGTATGGC. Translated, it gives CSARDSGLRRYG. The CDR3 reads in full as CSARDSGLRRYGYTF.

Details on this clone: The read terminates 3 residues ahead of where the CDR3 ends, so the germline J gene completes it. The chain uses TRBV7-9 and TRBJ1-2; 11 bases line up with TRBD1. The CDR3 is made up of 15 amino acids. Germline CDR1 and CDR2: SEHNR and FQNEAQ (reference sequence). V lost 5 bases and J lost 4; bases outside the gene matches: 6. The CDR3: CASSVGTGGSYGYTF. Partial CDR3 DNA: TGTGCCAGCAGCGTCGGGACAGGGGGGAGCTATGGC.

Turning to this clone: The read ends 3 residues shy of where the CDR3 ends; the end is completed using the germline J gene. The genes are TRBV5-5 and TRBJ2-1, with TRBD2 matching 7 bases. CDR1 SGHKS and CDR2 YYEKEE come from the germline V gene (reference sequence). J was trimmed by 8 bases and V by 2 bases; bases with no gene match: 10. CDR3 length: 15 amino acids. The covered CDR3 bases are TGTGCCAGCAGCTTAGTGGGCGGGAGCGGGTATGAG. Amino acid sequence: CASSLVGGSGYE. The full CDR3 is CASSLVGGSGYEQFF.

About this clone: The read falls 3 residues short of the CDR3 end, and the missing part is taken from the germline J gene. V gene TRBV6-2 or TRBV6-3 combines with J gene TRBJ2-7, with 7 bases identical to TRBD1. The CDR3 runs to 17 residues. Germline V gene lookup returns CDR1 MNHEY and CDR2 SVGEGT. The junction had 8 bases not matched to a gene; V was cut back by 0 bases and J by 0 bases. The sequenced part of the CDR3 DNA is TGTGCCAGCAGTTACTCGCACGGGACAGACCCCTCCTACGAG. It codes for CASSYSHGTDPSYE. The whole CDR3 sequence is CASSYSHGTDPSYEQYF.

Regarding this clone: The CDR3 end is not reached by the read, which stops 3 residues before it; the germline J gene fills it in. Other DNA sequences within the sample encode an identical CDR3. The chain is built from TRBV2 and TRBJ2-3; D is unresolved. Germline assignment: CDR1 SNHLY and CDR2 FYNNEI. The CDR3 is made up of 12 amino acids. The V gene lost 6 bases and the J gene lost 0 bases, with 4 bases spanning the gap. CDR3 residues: CASRRSTDTQYF. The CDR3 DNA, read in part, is TGTGCCAGCAGACGGAGCACAGATACG.